One sample yielded the 27 T cell receptor beta chains listed below, sequenced in a study of cytotoxic CD8 clonotypes in ibrutinib-treated CLL. Generated by immunoSEQ multiplex PCR, the TCRdb table keeps only in-frame clones and is missing some. The data hold approximately 45,000 clones, with less than 70% observed a single time. This sample comprised PBMCs, obtained after 12 months of ibrutinib treatment. The receptors derive from a human donor with chronic lymphocytic leukemia.

V and J are TRBV10-3 and TRBJ1-5; 8 nucleotides line up with TRBD1. CDR1 and CDR2 from the germline V gene are ENHRY and SYGVKD. The CDR3 is 16 amino acids. V lost 3 bases and J lost 3; bases outside the gene matches: 7. As DNA, the CDR3 is TGTGCCATCAGTGATCCCCGGACAGGGCTCAATCAGCCCCAGCATTTT. Encoded protein: CAISDPRTGLNQPQHF.

This rearrangement joins TRBV7-2 to TRBJ2-1; D unresolved. This CDR3 has 13 amino acids. Between the trimmed V and J ends, which lost 2 bases and 3 bases, there was a span of 5 bases. The germline CDR1 and CDR2 sequences are SGHTA and FQGNSA. CDR3 coding DNA: TGTGCCAGCAGCTTACGAGGCTACAATGAGCAGTTCTTC. It specifies CASSLRGYNEQFF.

This chain joins TRBV6-1 and TRBJ1-5; TRBD1 agrees at 10 bases. V lost 4 bases and J lost 3; bases outside the gene matches: 6. The germline CDR1 and CDR2 sequences are MNHNS and SASEGT. This CDR3 region has 16 residues. Written as DNA, the CDR3 is TGTGCCAGCAGTGTTGCCGGGACAGGGGCCAATCAGCCCCAGCATTTT. Translated, it gives CASSVAGTGANQPQHF.

This sequence joins TRBV27 and TRBJ2-2, with TRBD1 matching 8 bases. Germline V CDR1 and CDR2: MNHEY, SMNVEV (reference sequence). The CDR3 length is 13 residues. The J segment lost 9 bases and the V segment lost 6 bases, leaving 6 bases of the junction unmatched. Here the CDR3 DNA reads TGTGCCAGCAGGACAGGGGCGGAGCGGGAGCTGTTTTTT. It yields the protein CASRTGAERELFF.

The J gene is TRBJ1-3, the V gene TRBV4-1; tentatively, D is TRBD1 (5 bases). Germline V gene lookup returns CDR1 MGHRA and CDR2 YSYEKL. V was trimmed by 1 base and J by 5 bases, leaving 15 bases between them. This CDR3 spans 16 amino acids. In DNA form, the CDR3 reads TGCGCCAGCAGCCAAGGGTGGGGGGGTATGCGAAACACCATATATTTT. Translated: CASSQGWGGMRNTIYF.

The V gene is TRBV18, the J gene TRBJ2-5, with no clear D. Germline CDR1 is KGHSH and CDR2 is LQKENI. This CDR3 has 15 residues. The V end lost 1 base, the J end lost 4 bases, and 13 bases lay between the germline ends. As DNA, the CDR3 is TGTGCCAGCTCACCACGTTCGGCCGTCAGAGAGACCCAGTACTTC. Residues: CASSPRSAVRETQYF.

This clone was seen only a few times. The chain carries TRBV5-1 and TRBJ2-7; D remains unclear. Germline V gene data show CDR1 as SGHRS and CDR2 as YFSETQ. The CDR3 is made up of 15 amino acids. V lost 4 bases and J lost 0, with 14 bases in between. CDR3 DNA: TGCGCCAGCAGCCTAGAGACTGGATACTCCTACGAGCAGTACTTC. This gives the protein CASSLETGYSYEQYF.

This sequence joins TRBV19 and TRBJ1-2, with TRBD1 matching 7 bases. Trimming removed 2 bases from V and 0 bases from J; junction bases left unmatched: 6. From germline, CDR1 is LNHDA and CDR2 SQIVND (reference sequence). The CDR3 has 16 amino acids. CDR3 sequence reads: CASSITGTATNYGYTF. DNA of the CDR3: TGTGCCAGTAGTATAACCGGGACAGCAACTAACTATGGCTACACCTTC.

On this clone itself: A junction end diverges from the germline sequence, so it may reflect a read error. The chain has TRBV7-7 and TRBJ2-5, with TRBD2 as a possible D gene (6 bases). The CDR3 consists of 14 residues. CDR1 SSHAT and CDR2 FNYEAQ come from the germline V gene (reference sequence). For the CDR3, the DNA is TGTGCTAGCAGCTTAGACGGAGGGTTGGAGACCCAGTACTTC. It encodes CASSLDGGLETQYF. Filled out from reference TRBV7-7 and TRBJ2-5, the complete variable domain reads GAGVSQSPRYKVTKRGQDVTLRCDPISSHATLYWYQQALGQGPEFLTYFNYEAQPDKSGLPSDRFSAERPEGSISTLTIQRTEQRDSAMYRCASSLDGGLETQYFGPGTRLLVL.

CDR3 in DNA: TGTGCCAGCAGCGCGTCGACAGGTGTCTTAATTGGGGCCAACGTCCTGACTTTC. This codes for CASSASTGVLIGANVLTF. The chain employs TRBV11-1 and TRBJ2-6; possibly TRBD1 for D (6 bases). The CDR3 runs 18 residues. Germline values: CDR1 SGHAT, CDR2 FQDESV (reference sequence). V was cut by 5 bases and J by 3 bases, with 20 bases left in between.

The gene calls are TRBV2 and TRBJ2-7; possibly TRBD1 or TRBD2 for D (6 bases each). Germline V gene sequence: CDR1 SNHLY, CDR2 FYNNEI. V was shortened by 10 bases and J by 5 bases, with 15 bases between the two germline ends. CDR3 length equals 12 residues. CDR3 region: CATGWGADEQYF. CDR3 DNA: TGTGCCACCGGGTGGGGGGCCGACGAGCAGTACTTC.

V usage is TRBV25-1 and J usage is TRBJ2-5; 10 bases line up with TRBD2. Germline V gene sequence: CDR1 MGHDK, CDR2 SYGVNS. The J segment lost 0 bases and the V segment lost 5 bases, leaving 3 bases of the junction unmatched. There are 15 residues in the CDR3. CDR3 nucleotide sequence: TGTGCCAGCAGTAAAGCGGGGGGGTACCAAGAGACCCAGTACTTC. Protein product: CASSKAGGYQETQYF. Complete variable domain (other parts from reference TRBV25-1 and TRBJ2-5): EADIYQTPRYLVIGTGKKITLECSQTMGHDKMYWYQQDPGMELHLIHYSYGVNSTEKGDLSSESTVSRIRTEHFPLTLESARPSHTSQYLCASSKAGGYQETQYFGPGTRLLVL.

The chain carries TRBV6-5 and TRBJ1-1; D is possibly TRBD1 (5 bases). Germline loops: CDR1 MNHEY, CDR2 SVGAGI. This CDR3 is 15 amino acids long. V dropped 1 base and J dropped 4 bases, with 13 bases sitting between them. The CDR3 reads CASSYYSGPGTEAFF. The CDR3 coding sequence is TGTGCCAGCAGTTACTATTCAGGGCCGGGCACTGAAGCTTTCTTT.

The chain uses TRBV18 and TRBJ2-7, with 9 bases fitting TRBD2. From germline, CDR1 is KGHSH and CDR2 LQKENI. The ends lost 0 bases at V and 2 bases at J; junction bases unmatched: 2. The CDR3 is 15 amino acids. The CDR3 DNA sequence: TGTGCCAGCTCACCACCGGGACTAGCCGCCTACGAGCAGTACTTC. It yields the protein CASSPPGLAAYEQYF.

The chain is built from TRBV5-1 and TRBJ2-7; 8 bases map to TRBD1. The CDR3 contains 17 residues. Germline loops: CDR1 SGHRS, CDR2 YFSETQ. J lost 2 bases, V lost 4 bases, and 14 bases had no gene match. CDR3 nucleotide sequence: TGCGCCAGCAGCCACGGCCTAGGGACAGGAGTCGCCTACGAGCAGTACTTC. Translating it yields CASSHGLGTGVAYEQYF.

This clone has only a few counts. The final CDR3 position lacks the conserved phenylalanine or tryptophan, pointing to a likely read error. The DNA is omitted, as the CDR3 cannot be located on it reliably, and the CDR3 follows TCRdb's listing. V gene TRBV11-2 combines with J gene TRBJ1-2; the table's D call of TRBD1 was not tested on the DNA. The CDR3 region is 12 residues in length, termini included. Germline loops: CDR1 SGHAT, CDR2 FQNNGV. The CDR3: CASSLGSRAPSV.

The V and J genes are TRBV25-1 and TRBJ2-1; 10 bases match TRBD2. V dropped 4 bases and J dropped 7; count of bases not matched to a gene: 4. Germline CDR1 MGHDK, CDR2 SYGVNS. This CDR3 contains 14 residues. As DNA, the CDR3 is TGTGCCAGCAGTGTAGCGGGGGGTGTGAATGAGCAGTTCTTC. It is translated as CASSVAGGVNEQFF.

This clone was observed a handful of times. The chain joins TRBV28 to TRBJ1-5; no reliable D call. Trimming removed 4 bases from V and 5 bases from J, with 3 bases in between. The CDR3 sequence is 11 residues long. Per the germline V gene, CDR1 is MDHEN and CDR2 is SYDVKM. The CDR3 DNA sequence: TGTGCCAGCAGTTCGTATCAGCCCCAGCATTTT. Amino acid sequence: CASSSYQPQHF.

This clone appeared a single time. The chain couples TRBV29-1 to TRBJ2-7, with 8 bases that match TRBD1. CDR1 SQVTM and CDR2 ANQGSEA come from the germline V gene. CDR3 length: 12 residues. J gave up 4 bases and V 7 bases, and 6 bases lay outside the gene matches. CDR3 region: CSARQGAYEQYF. CDR3 coding DNA: TGCAGCGCCAGGCAGGGGGCTTACGAGCAGTACTTC.

V and J are TRBV27 and TRBJ1-2; no definite D call. The length of the CDR3 is 16 residues. V was shortened by 3 bases and J by 3 bases, with 17 bases between the two germline ends. Germline loops: CDR1 MNHEY, CDR2 SMNVEV (reference sequence). The CDR3 sequence is CASSFTPSPVDYGYTF. In nucleotides, the CDR3 is TGTGCCAGCAGTTTCACACCCAGTCCGGTCGACTATGGCTACACCTTC.

This clone occurred a few times. This rearrangement joins TRBV6-5 to TRBJ1-2; TRBD1 agrees at 8 bases. This CDR3 has 15 amino acids. J lost 8 bases, V lost 2 bases, and 10 bases had no gene match. Germline lookup yields CDR1 MNHEY and CDR2 SVGAGI. The CDR3 reads CASSYLGQGAGGYTF. CDR3 DNA: TGTGCCAGCAGTTACCTCGGGCAGGGGGCGGGCGGCTACACCTTC.

The sample holds a few counts of this clone. This sequence joins TRBV7-9 and TRBJ1-6; TRBD1 is a possible D gene (6 bases). V was clipped by 4 bases and J by 7 bases, with 14 bases between them. CDR3 size: 15 residues. Germline V gene sequence: CDR1 SEHNR, CDR2 FQNEAQ (reference sequence). CDR3 in amino acids: CASSSQGSGNSPLHF. In DNA, the CDR3 is TGTGCCAGCAGCTCACAGGGATCGGGGAATTCACCCCTCCACTTT. Variable domain in full (rest from reference TRBV7-9 and TRBJ1-6): DTGVSQNPRHKITKRGQNVTFRCDPISEHNRLYWYRQTLGQGPEFLTYFQNEAQLEKSRLLSDRFSAERPKGSFSTLEIQRTEQGDSAMYLCASSSQGSGNSPLHFGNGTRLTVT.

This clone was counted once. This chain uses TRBV20-1 with TRBJ2-1; no definite D call. V dropped 2 bases and J dropped 5 bases, with 4 bases sitting between them. The germline V gene has CDR1 DFQATT and CDR2 SNEGSKA (reference sequence). The CDR3 sequence is 11 residues long. In DNA form, the CDR3 reads TGCAGTGCTAGAAGGGACAATGAGCAGTTCTTC. Translation: CSARRDNEQFF.

This clone has a handful of counts. The V call is TRBV7-8, the J call TRBJ1-1, with unresolved D. V was trimmed by 1 base and J by 4 bases, leaving 13 bases between them. The germline V gene encodes CDR1 SGHVS and CDR2 FQNEAQ. The CDR3 contains 15 residues. CDR3 DNA sequence: TGTGCCAGCAGCTTAGGATTACGTCGGTCCACTGAAGCTTTCTTT. Protein product: CASSLGLRRSTEAFF.

This chain links TRBV5-1 with TRBJ1-1, with 10 bases matching TRBD1. The trim removed 4 bases at V and 2 bases at J, leaving 8 bases unmatched. CDR1 SGHRS and CDR2 YFSETQ come from the germline V gene. This CDR3 is built from 16 residues. The CDR3 nucleotides are TGCGCCAGCAGCCCGGGACAGGGGAACCCTAACACTGAAGCTTTCTTT. Protein sequence: CASSPGQGNPNTEAFF.

V usage is TRBV5-5 and J usage is TRBJ1-2; D is unclear. This CDR3 is built from 15 residues. The V end was cut by 0 bases, the J end by 8 bases, with 17 bases between. Germline lookup yields CDR1 SGHKS and CDR2 YYEKEE (reference sequence). CDR3 sequence reads: CASSLGESRVWGYTF. The DNA of the CDR3 is TGTGCCAGCAGCTTGGGGGAGTCCCGGGTCTGGGGCTACACCTTC.

This clone came up a few times. The chain employs TRBV5-4 and TRBJ1-2; D call uncertain. The CDR3 sequence is 14 residues long. Trimming stripped 4 bases from V and 4 bases from J, with 14 bases between. The germline V gene has CDR1 SGHNT and CDR2 YYREEE (reference sequence). This CDR3 reads CASSPVGPGYGYTF. Written as DNA, the CDR3 is TGTGCCAGCAGCCCCGTTGGACCAGGCTATGGCTACACCTTC.